This entry describes one T cell receptor (beta chain). What it binds is unknown. The sample belongs to a study of a mutant IDH1 vaccine in newly diagnosed glioma. Study-wide results and caveats: Shifts in the top peripheral T cell clonotypes seemed unrelated to pseudoprogression.

Germline lookup yields CDR1 GTSNPN and CDR2 SVGIG (reference sequence). The CDR3 has 13 amino acids. The ends were cut back, 2 bases at V and 8 bases at J, with 15 bases in the middle. The time point was: week 23, last vaccination. Each dose of the vaccine consisted of 300 ug of mutant IDH1 20-mer peptide, with topical imiquimod. TCRdb's copy holds only in-frame clones and misses some; the assay was immunoSEQ multiplex PCR. The data show about 82,000 clones, about 82% seen once. The receptor was derived from a man aged 30 to 39 with glioma. Some clones in this sample may be carry-over from other donors' samples. The sample consisted of PBMCs, taken from a glioma patient whose treatment included an IDH1 peptide vaccine. The chain links TRBV30 to TRBJ1-2; weak D call: TRBD1 (5 bases). CDR3 nucleotide sequence: TGTGCCTGGAGTACCCAGGGTGTCGGAGGCTACACCTTC. Translation: CAWSTQGVGGYTF.